These 3 T cell receptor beta chains were sequenced from one sample in a study of T cells after yellow fever vaccination. One entry per CDR3 protein results from TCRdb running MiXCR on the 5' RACE reads. The sample lists 350,000 to 550,000 distinct CDR3 sequences; around 19% were seen once. Sequenced here: PBMCs, sampled before the yellow fever booster vaccination. These receptor sequences come from a young man who received the YFV17D yellow fever vaccine.

The chain couples TRBV28 to TRBJ1-2; a weak D match, TRBD1 (6 bases). CDR3 length equals 14 residues. Deletions cut 6 bases from V and 4 bases from J, with 15 bases between. Germline lookup yields CDR1 MDHEN and CDR2 SYDVKM. The DNA for the CDR3 is TGTGCCAGCAGACGTGAGGGACAATTCTATGGCTACACCTTC. Protein product: CASRREGQFYGYTF.

The chain is built from TRBV7-2 and TRBJ1-1, with a possible D match to TRBD1 (6 bases). The CDR3 runs to 15 residues. Germline V gene data show CDR1 as SGHTA and CDR2 as FQGNSA. V lost 5 bases and J 5 bases, leaving 18 bases between the germline ends. The CDR3 DNA sequence: TGTGCCAGCAGCGTTAGGGGGGCCATGTGGACTGAAGCTTTCTTT. Translation: CASSVRGAMWTEAFF.

This chain joins TRBV9 and TRBJ1-1, with D unclear. Germline CDR1 is SGDLS and CDR2 is YYNGEE. V was shortened by 1 base and J by 0 bases, with 7 bases between the two germline ends. The CDR3 loop spans 14 amino acids. CDR3 in amino acids: CASSVSNMNTEAFF. In DNA form, the CDR3 reads TGTGCCAGCAGCGTATCCAACATGAACACTGAAGCTTTCTTT.